What follows is one T cell receptor beta chain and its context. No antigen is known for it. Clones were sequenced by immunoSEQ multiplex PCR, and TCRdb holds only the in-frame ones, with some missing. The sample yields over 110,000 clones, more than 80% seen once. This sample was taken from a study of Ad26.COV2.S vaccination and SARS-CoV-2 variants. V lost 8 bases and J lost 6; bases outside the gene matches: 8. This CDR3 region has 13 residues. Germline assignment: CDR1 WSHSY and CDR2 SAAADI. General study results and limits: Breadth, reportedly substantial, characterized the spike-specific CD8+ and CD4+ T cell responses after vaccination.

The rearrangement links TRBV10-2 to TRBJ2-7; 9 bases align to TRBD1. The TCR was taken from a human donor who had recovered from COVID-19. This specimen was peripheral blood, taken after recovery from COVID-19. Written as DNA, the CDR3 is TGCGCCAGCCAGGGACAGGGATTAAGCGAGCAGTACTTC. Amino acids: CASQGQGLSEQYF.